The source of this TCR beta chain is a study of shared clonotypes between healthy human individuals. About the research overall: The people who gave samples were two women and a few men aged 18 to 49.

CD45RA-negative memory and CD45RA+ naive subsets were split from the CD4+ cells. Data came from immunoSEQ multiplex PCR; TCRdb stores just in-frame clones and leaves some out. The repertoire holds under 650,000 clones, 95% to 97% seen once, with 0.05% to 0.07% in the top ten. Points from the study as a whole: Although depth was large, rarefaction showed that sequencing of the sorted subsets was incomplete.

On this clone itself: The antigen remains undetermined.

Sequencing was performed on naive CD4+ T cells sorted from blood. As to subset: CD45RA+ positively selected. The receptor was isolated from a woman aged 25 to 45 in good health.

CDR3 region: CASSDIRGSEQYF. CDR3 DNA sequence: TGCGCCAGCAGTGACATCAGGGGGAGCGAGCAGTACTTC. The rearrangement joins TRBV10-2 to TRBJ2-7, with 7 bases identical to TRBD1. The CDR3 is made up of 13 amino acids. Germline V gene sequence: CDR1 WSHSY, CDR2 SAAADI. V lost 3 bases and J lost 6; bases outside the gene matches: 5.